Below, 3 T cell receptor beta chains from the same sample are listed, as sequenced in a study of control samples from healthy donors and cancer patients. Only in-frame clones appear in the TCRdb table, and some are missing; sequencing was by immunoSEQ multiplex PCR. The table has approximately 170,000 clones, almost 90% seen once. Sequences were obtained from blood. The receptors derive from a woman aged 45-60 years in good health.

The V call is TRBV4-1, the J call TRBJ2-3, with 11 bases identical to TRBD2. The germline gives CDR1 MGHRA, CDR2 YSYEKL. CDR3 length equals 19 residues. Losses at the gene ends were 0 bases for V and 2 bases for J; bases not matched to a gene: 10. CDR3 residues: CASSQDSRILAGATDTQYF. CDR3 DNA sequence: TGCGCCAGCAGCCAAGATAGTCGGATACTAGCGGGGGCCACAGATACGCAGTATTTT.

This clone was picked up a small number of times. CDR3 DNA sequence: TGTGCCAGCACTGGGAGGGGGAGGGGAGGCTATGGCTACACCTTC. This translates into CASTGRGRGGYGYTF. This chain uses TRBV28 with TRBJ1-2, with D possibly TRBD1 on 6 matching bases. Trimming pared 7 bases from V and 4 bases from J, leaving 19 bases between. Per germline, CDR1 MDHEN and CDR2 SYDVKM. The CDR3 is 15 residues long.

The V call is TRBV6-6, the J call TRBJ1-5; no clear D gene. Germline CDR1 MNHNY, CDR2 SVGAGI (reference sequence). There are 14 residues in the CDR3. Trimming cost V 8 bases and J 1 base, with 12 bases left between them. The CDR3 coding sequence is TGTGCCAGCGTTTCGTCGGACAGCAATCAGCCCCAGCATTTT. It translates to CASVSSDSNQPQHF.